This TCR beta chain is from a study of T cells in tuberculosis. Across the study: Sequenced TCRs come from CD1B-GMM tetramer-binding T cells.

Study-level results: Low-affinity CD1B-GMM tetramer-binding T cells may have been missed.

Sequencing of TCR-alpha and TCR-beta chains was unpaired. Some clones are missing from TCRdb's copy, which holds only in-frame ones; the method was immunoSEQ multiplex PCR. The sample includes about 88,000 clones, roughly 93% seen only once; the top ten take 1.5% to 2%. Trimming cost V 6 bases and J 3 bases; bases outside gene matches: 9. The CDR3 loop spans 15 amino acids. Germline CDR1 reads SNHLY; CDR2 reads FYNNEI. Sorting used thawed, overnight-rested PBMC stained with anti-CD3, a viability dye and GMM-loaded CD1B tetramer. CD1B tetramers were loaded with Rhodococcus equi-derived C32 glucose monomycolate. Approximately 94,000 tetramer-negative cells were sorted from each donor.

The sequenced sample was CD1b-GMM tetramer-negative cells sorted from PBMCs. This chain uses TRBV2 with TRBJ2-5, with 8 bases lining up with TRBD2. This TCR was recovered from an adult woman with latent tuberculosis. The CDR3 DNA reads TGTGCCAGCAGGAGGAGCGGGGGTCTGGAAGAGACCCAGTACTTC. Translated, it gives CASRRSGGLEETQYF.